This is a list of T cell receptor beta chains from one sample in a study of blood T cells in healthy people across ages. TCRdb redid the calling of the 5' RACE reads with MiXCR, one entry per CDR3 protein. The table shows 1.5 million or so distinct CDR3 sequences, with around two fifths occurring only once. The material sequenced was blood. All receptors derive from a woman aged 18-35 years in good health. Both conserved end residues are part of each CDR3. The D gene is left open where the match is weak. Clone size is given for some rows only: seen once, a few or many times, or a class if the clone is expanded.

V	D	size	length	J	CDR3	DNA
TRBV29-1	TRBD1	.	14	TRBJ1-2	CSVARTGGFGGYTF	TGCAGCGTTGCCCGGACAGGGGGATTTGGTGGCTACACCTTC
TRBV5-1	TRBD2	.	16	TRBJ2-1	CASSYYPGTSGNEQFF	TGCGCCAGCAGCTACTATCCCGGGACTAGCGGGAATGAGCAGTTCTTC
TRBV30	.	.	11	TRBJ2-1	CAWLVAWEQFF	TGTGCCTGGTTGGTAGCGTGGGAGCAGTTCTTC
TRBV20-1	.	few	14	TRBJ2-5	CSARKDSYQETQYF	TGCAGTGCTAGGAAGGACTCGTACCAAGAGACCCAGTACTTC
TRBV20-1	.	.	10	TRBJ1-6	CSALKSPLHF	TGCAGTGCTTTGAAATCACCCCTCCACTTT
TRBV10-3	.	.	12	TRBJ2-7	CAISSTDYEQYF	TGTGCCATCAGTAGTACTGACTACGAGCAGTACTTC
TRBV4-2	TRBD1	.	14	TRBJ1-6	CASTLGQADSPLHF	TGTGCCAGCACCCTGGGACAGGCGGATTCACCCCTCCACTTT
TRBV6-1	.	.	15	TRBJ2-7	CASSKPGHNSYEQYF	TGTGCCAGCAGTAAACCGGGACACAACTCCTACGAGCAGTACTTC
TRBV7-8	TRBD1	.	20	TRBJ2-7	CASSLASAIRKTGYPYEQYF	TGTGCCAGCAGCTTAGCGTCCGCAATTCGGAAGACAGGGTATCCCTACGAGCAGTACTTC
TRBV7-8	TRBD1	.	17	TRBJ2-4	CASSLGLGYRGLNDKYF	TGTGCCAGCAGCTTAGGACTTGGGTACAGGGGCCTAAATGACAAGTACTTC
TRBV28	.	many	11	TRBJ2-7	CASSSRYEQYF	TGTGCCAGCAGTTCCCGCTACGAGCAGTACTTC
TRBV3-1	.	few	14	TRBJ2-4	CASSHGGAKNIQYF	TGTGCCAGCAGCCATGGAGGGGCCAAAAACATTCAGTACTTC
TRBV3-1	TRBD1	.	15	TRBJ1-1	CASSPTGDLDTEAFF	TGTGCCAGCAGCCCCACAGGGGACCTTGACACTGAAGCTTTCTTT
TRBV20-1	.	few	13	TRBJ2-5	CSAGKDGTETQYF	TGCAGTGCCGGGAAGGACGGTACAGAGACCCAGTACTTC
TRBV5-1	.	.	19	TRBJ2-2	CASSLIGLFGGELTGELFF	TGCGCCAGCAGCTTGATTGGATTGTTCGGCGGAGAATTGACCGGGGAGCTGTTTTTT
TRBV12-3/TRBV12-4	TRBD1	few	16	TRBJ2-1	CASSPGTGTSYNEQFF	TGTGCCAGCAGTCCCGGGACAGGAACTAGCTACAATGAGCAGTTCTTC
TRBV4-2	TRBD2	.	15	TRBJ2-7	CASSQDRLAGNEQYF	TGTGCCAGCAGCCAAGATAGACTAGCGGGAAACGAGCAGTACTTC
TRBV28	.	few	15	TRBJ2-7	CASSQQGTGVYEQYF	TGTGCCAGCAGCCAACAGGGAACGGGGGTATACGAGCAGTACTTC
TRBV7-2	.	.	13	TRBJ2-3	CASSSPPMEAQYF	TGTGCCAGCAGCTCCCCACCGATGGAAGCGCAGTATTTT
TRBV4-1	.	.	16	TRBJ1-5	CASSQAPGRGNQPQHF	TGCGCCAGCAGCCAAGCCCCAGGGCGTGGCAATCAGCCCCAGCATTTT
TRBV7-9	.	.	15	TRBJ1-6	CASSSVDGYNSPLHF	TGTGCCAGCAGCTCAGTCGACGGCTATAATTCACCCCTCCACTTT
TRBV5-1	.	.	13	TRBJ2-3	CASSLGLHDTQYF	TGCGCCAGCAGCTTGGGACTACACGACACGCAGTATTTT
TRBV2	.	few	18	TRBJ1-1	CASSDLLRGSGFGTEAFF	TGTGCCAGCAGTGATCTTCTTAGGGGCAGTGGTTTTGGCACTGAAGCTTTCTTT
TRBV30	.	.	13	TRBJ2-5	CAWSEVVQETQYF	TGTGCCTGGAGTGAAGTAGTGCAAGAGACCCAGTACTTC
TRBV6-1	TRBD1	.	16	TRBJ2-7	CASKAAPTGGLYEQYF	TGTGCCAGCAAGGCAGCCCCGACAGGGGGGCTCTACGAGCAGTACTTC
TRBV10-3	TRBD1	few	15	TRBJ1-2	CAISESGDRAGGYTF	TGTGCCATCAGTGAGTCAGGAGACAGGGCTGGCGGCTACACCTTC
TRBV20-1	.	.	13	TRBJ2-2	CSARESWTGELFF	TGCAGTGCTAGAGAAAGTTGGACAGGGGAGCTGTTTTTT
TRBV5-4	TRBD2	.	22	TRBJ2-1	CASSLGRWMVAGGLSRVNEQFF	TGTGCCAGCAGCTTGGGGCGCTGGATGGTAGCGGGAGGTCTATCCCGTGTTAATGAGCAGTTCTTC
TRBV11-2	.	.	11	TRBJ1-4	CASSLVGKLFF	TGTGCCAGCAGCTTAGTTGGAAAACTGTTTTTT
TRBV5-1	.	.	13	TRBJ1-1	CASSLRTATEAFF	TGCGCCAGCAGCTTAAGGACGGCCACTGAAGCTTTCTTT
TRBV10-3	.	few	13	TRBJ1-1	CAIRGRVETEAFF	TGTGCCATCAGGGGCAGGGTGGAGACTGAAGCTTTCTTT
TRBV7-9	TRBD2	.	16	TRBJ2-3	CASSFGLAGSGDTQYF	TGTGCCAGCAGCTTTGGGCTAGCGGGATCTGGAGATACGCAGTATTTT
TRBV20-1	TRBD2	.	16	TRBJ2-3	CSAAGLAGVYLDTRYF	TGCAGTGCTGCGGGACTAGCGGGAGTCTATTTGGATACGCGGTATTTT
TRBV12-3/TRBV12-4	.	many	13	TRBJ2-7	CASSFPRFYEQYF	TGTGCCAGCAGTTTCCCCAGGTTCTACGAGCAGTACTTC
TRBV7-9	.	.	15	TRBJ1-1	CASSLAERGRTEAFF	TGTGCCAGCAGCTTAGCGGAAAGGGGTCGCACTGAAGCTTTCTTT
TRBV9	.	.	15	TRBJ1-1	CASSVEGQQNTEAFF	TGTGCCAGCAGCGTAGAGGGACAACAGAACACTGAAGCTTTCTTT
TRBV5-6	TRBD1	.	14	TRBJ2-5	CASTKGQGSLEQYF	TGTGCCAGCACCAAGGGACAGGGGTCGCTTGAGCAGTACTTC
TRBV3-1	TRBD2	.	13	TRBJ2-7	CASSQSLADEQYF	TGTGCCAGCAGCCAATCACTAGCGGACGAGCAGTACTTC
TRBV15	TRBD2	once	20	TRBJ2-3	CATSRFPVTSGFAATDTQYF	TGTGCCACCAGCAGGTTCCCCGTGACTAGCGGTTTTGCCGCCACAGATACGCAGTATTTT
TRBV20-1	TRBD1	.	15	TRBJ2-1	CSANLRGQPQETQFF	TGCAGTGCCAATCTCAGGGGGCAACCGCAAGAGACCCAGTTCTTC
TRBV15	.	.	15	TRBJ2-1	CATASIPRGYNEQFF	TGTGCCACCGCATCAATTCCCCGGGGTTACAATGAGCAGTTCTTC
TRBV6-5	TRBD1	few	14	TRBJ2-7	CASSVGTGNSEQYF	TGTGCCAGCAGTGTGGGGACAGGGAATTCCGAGCAGTACTTC
TRBV5-1	.	.	12	TRBJ2-7	CASSLFVDEQYF	TGCGCCAGCAGCTTGTTCGTGGACGAGCAGTACTTC
TRBV7-9	TRBD2	few	17	TRBJ2-3	CASSVYTTSGRTDTQYF	TGTGCCAGCAGCGTATACACGACTAGCGGGAGGACAGATACGCAGTATTTT